These 17 T cell receptor beta chains were all obtained from the same sample, sequenced in a study of blood T cell repertoires in COVID-19. The repertoire was sequenced with immunoSEQ multiplex PCR; TCRdb's copy has only in-frame clones and lacks some. The repertoire consists of roughly 230,000 clones, with nearly 90% occurring once and the leading ten covering roughly 2.2%. Specimen: peripheral blood. All receptors come from a woman between 55 and 75 years old with COVID-19, enrolled during active disease.

This rearrangement joins TRBV7-9 to TRBJ1-4; D uncertain. Germline V gives CDR1 SEHNR, CDR2 FQNEAQ (reference sequence). This CDR3 is 14 amino acids long. V was pared by 2 bases and J by 5 bases, with 9 bases between. CDR3 residues: CASSLSSANEKLFF. CDR3 sequence (DNA): TGTGCCAGCAGCTTATCTAGTGCGAATGAAAAACTGTTTTTT.

The chain couples TRBV6-6 to TRBJ1-5, with D possibly being TRBD1 (6 bases). CDR3 length: 13 residues. Trimming took 4 bases from V and 4 from J, leaving 8 bases between them. The germline gives CDR1 MNHNY, CDR2 SVGAGI (reference sequence). The CDR3 coding sequence is TGTGCCAGCAGTTTCGGGACAAATCAGCCCCAGCATTTT. This encodes CASSFGTNQPQHF.

This clone came up a few times. The gene calls are TRBV27 and TRBJ1-4; D is possibly TRBD1 (5 bases). The CDR3 is made up of 13 amino acids. V was trimmed by 6 bases and J by 8 bases, leaving 13 bases between them. Germline CDR1 and CDR2: MNHEY and SMNVEV (reference sequence). CDR3 sequence: CASRALGGEKLFF. The CDR3 DNA follows: TGTGCCAGCAGGGCTCTGGGGGGGGAAAAACTGTTTTTT.

The chain carries TRBV5-1 and TRBJ2-7; D may be TRBD1 (6 bases). Germline CDR1 is SGHRS and CDR2 is YFSETQ. V was pared by 4 bases and J by 2 bases, with 10 bases between. There are 13 residues in the CDR3. The CDR3 loop reads CASSQDSPYEQYF. CDR3 coding DNA: TGCGCCAGCAGCCAGGACAGCCCCTACGAGCAGTACTTC.

The rearrangement links TRBV5-4 to TRBJ2-3; D is unresolved. CDR3 length equals 18 residues. The germline CDR1 and CDR2 sequences are SGHNT and YYREEE (reference sequence). Deletions cut 4 bases from V and 0 bases from J, with 21 bases between. CDR3 amino acids: CASSPGSGPLSSTDTQYF. The CDR3 DNA is TGTGCCAGCAGCCCCGGCTCGGGTCCCCTATCTAGCACAGATACGCAGTATTTT.

This chain connects TRBV4-3 to TRBJ1-3, with D maybe TRBD1 (6 bases). The CDR3 is made up of 16 amino acids. Germline-derived CDR1 and CDR2 are LGHNA and YSLEER. V was clipped by 0 bases and J by 4 bases, with 13 bases between them. The CDR3 sequence is CASSQDLQGAGNTIYF. Here the CDR3 DNA reads TGCGCCAGCAGCCAAGACCTACAGGGAGCAGGAAACACCATATATTTT.

The chain carries TRBV5-1 and TRBJ2-2; 12 bases fit TRBD2. The CDR3 length is 17 residues. The germline V gene encodes CDR1 SGHRS and CDR2 YFSETQ. After removal of 3 bases from V and 3 bases from J, the junction contained 6 bases not matched to a gene. CDR3 in amino acids: CASSSLLAGGHTGELFF. The CDR3 region has the DNA TGCGCCAGCAGCTCCCTCCTAGCGGGGGGGCACACCGGGGAGCTGTTTTTT.

This chain uses TRBV9 with TRBJ2-1; 13 nucleotides line up with TRBD2. CDR3 length: 16 residues. The germline CDR1 and CDR2 sequences are SGDLS and YYNGEE. V shed 6 bases and J 4 bases; nucleotides not matched to a gene: 7. This CDR3 reads CASNPPGLAGYNEQFF. The CDR3 DNA follows: TGTGCCAGCAACCCGCCGGGACTAGCGGGATACAATGAGCAGTTCTTC.

The chain has TRBV5-1 and TRBJ1-2, with 7 nucleotides matching TRBD1. Germline CDR1 and CDR2: SGHRS and YFSETQ. V was pared by 5 bases and J by 3 bases, with 7 bases of the junction left unmatched. The CDR3 is made up of 14 amino acids. The CDR3 protein is CASRTVQGYYGYTF. The DNA for the CDR3 is TGCGCCAGCAGGACGGTACAGGGGTACTATGGCTACACCTTC.

This chain connects TRBV6-6 to TRBJ1-1, with D uncertain. The V end was cut by 6 bases, the J end by 0 bases, with 5 bases between. Germline V gene lookup returns CDR1 MNHNY and CDR2 SVGAGI (reference sequence). CDR3 length: 12 residues. In DNA, the CDR3 is TGTGCCAGCAGACAGATGAACACTGAAGCTTTCTTT. Protein sequence: CASRQMNTEAFF.

The chain uses TRBV9 and TRBJ2-1; 11 bases match TRBD2. CDR3 length: 16 residues. The V segment lost 0 bases and the J segment 5 bases; nucleotides outside the gene matches: 4. The germline V gene encodes CDR1 SGDLS and CDR2 YYNGEE. The CDR3 coding sequence is TGTGCCAGCAGCGTAGTTATAGCGGGGGGGCACAATGAGCAGTTCTTC. Amino acids: CASSVVIAGGHNEQFF.

The rearrangement joins TRBV3-1 (or the pseudogene TRBV3-2) to TRBJ1-2; possibly TRBD1 for D (6 bases). The CDR3 consists of 16 residues. Looked up from germline, CDR1 is LGHDT and CDR2 is YNNKEL (reference sequence). Trimming stripped 1 base from V and 1 base from J, with 13 bases between. The chain's CDR3 is CASSQVHKGGNYGYTF. Written as DNA, the CDR3 is TGTGCCAGCAGCCAAGTCCATAAAGGGGGTAACTATGGCTACACCTTC.

V gene TRBV5-1 combines with J gene TRBJ2-1, with 10 positions matching TRBD2. The CDR3 spans 15 residues. V shed 4 bases and J 5 bases; nucleotides not matched to a gene: 6. Germline V CDR1 and CDR2: SGHRS, YFSETQ. The CDR3 DNA is TGCGCCAGCAGCGGCGGGACTAGCGACAACAATGAGCAGTTCTTC. Its protein is CASSGGTSDNNEQFF.

This chain joins TRBV2 and TRBJ1-2, with 8 bases fitting TRBD1. CDR1 and CDR2 from the germline V gene are SNHLY and FYNNEI. V lost 4 bases and J lost 7; bases outside the gene matches: 8. The CDR3 is 14 amino acids. CDR3 in DNA: TGTGCCAGCAGTGTTGGACAGGGAATATTTGGCTACACCTTC. This codes for CASSVGQGIFGYTF.

The chain couples TRBV6-4 to TRBJ2-1; D perhaps matches TRBD2 (6 bases). CDR1 and CDR2 (germline): MRHNA, SNTAGT. Trimming took 0 bases from V and 9 from J, leaving 15 bases between them. This CDR3 contains 15 residues. The CDR3 spells CASSDSAGPRVEQFF. As DNA, the CDR3 is TGTGCCAGCAGTGACTCGGCGGGGCCTAGGGTTGAGCAGTTCTTC.

This clone came up once. The chain is built from TRBV3-1 (or the pseudogene TRBV3-2) and TRBJ2-2, with 12 nucleotides matching TRBD2. Germline V gives CDR1 LGHDT, CDR2 YNNKEL (reference sequence). The CDR3 totals 16 residues. V lost 3 bases, J lost 4 bases, and 3 bases stayed unmatched. CDR3 nucleotide sequence: TGTGCCAGCAGCCACCTAGCGGGGGGGCGCACCGGGGAGCTGTTTTTT. Its translation is CASSHLAGGRTGELFF.

The gene calls are TRBV29-1 and TRBJ2-7; the match to TRBD2 covers 11 bases. From germline, CDR1 is SQVTM and CDR2 ANQGSEA. J lost 3 bases, V lost 4 bases, and 5 bases had no gene match. The CDR3 consists of 14 residues. Written as DNA, the CDR3 is TGCAGCGTTGTGGGGCTAGCGGGGGGCTACGAGCAGTACTTC. Amino acids: CSVVGLAGGYEQYF.